This is a list of T cell receptor beta chains from one sample in a study of T cell repertoires in cytomegalovirus infection. TCRdb ran MiXCR on the reads and lists one entry per CDR3 protein. The repertoire holds approximately 500,000 distinct CDR3 sequences, with 15% to 20% as singletons. Sequenced sample: CD8+ T cells from PBMCs. The receptor set was obtained from a human donor in good health (CMV status not recorded). Some clones in this sample may be carry-over from other donors' samples. Both conserved end residues are part of each CDR3. Each record gives: clone size, D gene, J gene, V gene, CDR3 DNA, CDR3 protein. D genes are given only for firm matches. Only some rows state a clone size, as once, few, many or a class for expanded clones.

- | - | TRBJ2-7 | TRBV15 | TGTGCCACCAGCGACCGTAGGGTTCAGGAGCAGTACTTC | CATSDRRVQEQYF
many | TRBD1 | TRBJ2-3 | TRBV7-6 | TGTGCCAGCAGCGCGTCCCGACAGGGGGGCACAGATACGCAGTATTTT | CASSASRQGGTDTQYF
many | TRBD1 | TRBJ2-1 | TRBV12-3/TRBV12-4 | TGTGCCAGCAGTTTTTCAGGGGGACCAAACTACAATGAGCAGTTCTTC | CASSFSGGPNYNEQFF
- | - | TRBJ2-7 | TRBV25-1 | TGTGCCAGCATGGAGGGGTCCTCCTACGAGCAGTACTTC | CASMEGSSYEQYF
- | - | TRBJ2-5 | TRBV5-1 | TGCGCCAGCAGCCCTCCAGGCTGGACCCAGTACTTC | CASSPPGWTQYF
many | - | TRBJ2-3 | TRBV7-6 | TGTGCCAGCAGCTTGGGGACCGGGCAGTATTTT | CASSLGTGQYF
many | - | TRBJ2-7 | TRBV7-2 | TGTGCCAGCAGCTTAGAGCCATCTATCTACGAGCAGTACTTC | CASSLEPSIYEQYF
many | TRBD1 | TRBJ1-6 | TRBV11-2 | TGTGCCAGCAGCTTTCAGGGGGTTAATTCACCCCTCCACTTT | CASSFQGVNSPLHF
- | - | TRBJ2-7 | TRBV20-1 | TGCAGTGCTAGAGGTCAGATGAAGCCCTACGAGCAGTACTTC | CSARGQMKPYEQYF
- | TRBD1 | TRBJ1-3 | TRBV5-6 | TGTGCCAGCAGCTTTTTACAGGGGCGAAAAACTGGAAACACCATATATTTT | CASSFLQGRKTGNTIYF
many | - | TRBJ2-2 | TRBV6-1 | TGTGCCGGGGGCGGGACGAACACCGGGGAGCTGTTTTTT | CAGGGTNTGELFF
few | TRBD2 | TRBJ2-3 | TRBV20-1 | TGCAGTGCTAGAGTCTGGCTAGCGGGAGGGCCAGCCCACGCAGATACGCAGTATTTT | CSARVWLAGGPAHADTQYF
many | - | TRBJ2-1 | TRBV12-3/TRBV12-4 | TGTGCCAGCAGTCGGGCGAATGAGCAGTTCTTC | CASSRANEQFF
- | TRBD1 | TRBJ1-1 | TRBV29-1 | TGCAGCGTTGAGGAGGGGGCCTCGGGGCCTGAAGCTTTCTTT | CSVEEGASGPEAFF
many | - | TRBJ1-1 | TRBV4-1 | TGCGCCAGCAGCCAAGAATTTCAACCTGAAGCTTTCTTT | CASSQEFQPEAFF
many | TRBD1 | TRBJ2-1 | TRBV7-9 | TGTGCCAGCAGCTTGGGGGACAGACTATTTTCCTACAATGAGCAGTTCTTC | CASSLGDRLFSYNEQFF
many | - | TRBJ1-2 | TRBV11-2 | TGTGCCAGCAGCTTAGATCAGGGGAAATTCTATGGCTACACCTTC | CASSLDQGKFYGYTF
- | - | TRBJ2-1 | TRBV13 | TGTGCCAGCAGCTTAGGCCCAGAGAAGTTCTTC | CASSLGPEKFF
- | TRBD1 | TRBJ2-7 | TRBV29-1 | TGCAGCGTTGCACAGGGGAAATACGAGCAGTACTTC | CSVAQGKYEQYF
- | - | TRBJ2-7 | TRBV19 | TGTGCCAGTGCGACAGGTCTACTGTACGAGCAGTACTTC | CASATGLLYEQYF
many | - | TRBJ2-3 | TRBV7-9 | TGTGCCAGCAGACGCCAGGGGGGGGAAAATACGCAGTATTTT | CASRRQGGENTQYF
many | - | TRBJ2-3 | TRBV7-9 | TGTGCCAGCAGCTTAGAAGCCTACCTTGCAGTGCAGTATTTT | CASSLEAYLAVQYF
- | - | TRBJ1-5 | TRBV27 | TGTGCCAGCAGTTTGTCGGGGGATTATAGCAATCAGCCCCAGCATTTT | CASSLSGDYSNQPQHF
many | - | TRBJ2-5 | TRBV6-2/TRBV6-3 | TGTGCCAGCAGTCGGGGACCACGAGCCCTACAAGAGACCCAGTACTTC | CASSRGPRALQETQYF
many | - | TRBJ1-3 | TRBV7-8 | TGTGCCACCGGAGAAGGCACGTATGGAAACACCATATATTTT | CATGEGTYGNTIYF
- | TRBD1 | TRBJ2-1 | TRBV9 | TGTGCCAGCAGCGGGGGACAGGGGGCTTCCCGCATCTTC | CASSGGQGASRIF
- | TRBD1 | TRBJ1-5 | TRBV27 | TGTGCCAGCAGTCTGACAGGGATTGGTCAGCCCCAGCATTTT | CASSLTGIGQPQHF
few | - | TRBJ2-5 | TRBV6-1 | TGTGCCAGCACCCGCGGGACAGCGCAAGAGACCCAGTACTTC | CASTRGTAQETQYF
- | - | TRBJ1-3 | TRBV7-9 | TGTGCCAGCAGTCACGGCAGGGATGGAAACACCATATATTTT | CASSHGRDGNTIYF
- | TRBD1 | TRBJ1-1 | TRBV5-1 | TGCGCCAGCAGCTTGCACAGGGGGACCGGCGGGGAAGCTTTCTTT | CASSLHRGTGGEAFF
- | - | TRBJ2-7 | TRBV14 | TGTGCCAGCAGCCAGGGCTATCCACAGACCACCTACGAGCAGTACTTC | CASSQGYPQTTYEQYF
few | - | TRBJ1-1 | TRBV9 | TGTGCCAGCAGCGTAGGACTTAGAGGTATCAAGACTGAAGCTTTCTTT | CASSVGLRGIKTEAFF
many | - | TRBJ1-6 | TRBV7-8 | TGTGCCAGCAGCCCCAATTTCTATAATTCACCCCTCCACTTT | CASSPNFYNSPLHF
- | - | TRBJ2-1 | TRBV2 | TGTGCCAGCCCCTCTTATGGTGAGCAGTTCTTC | CASPSYGEQFF
many | - | TRBJ2-3 | TRBV7-7 | TGTGCCAGCAGCTTCGGACTACACCCGACAGATACGCAGTATTTT | CASSFGLHPTDTQYF
many | TRBD2 | TRBJ2-1 | TRBV11-2 | TGTGCCAGCAGCTTAACTAGCGGGGGGCCTGCCTTCAATGAGCAGTTCTTC | CASSLTSGGPAFNEQFF
many | - | TRBJ1-5 | TRBV7-8 | TGTGCCAGCAGCCCCGCCCCCCCGGAGGATAGCAATCAGCCCCAGCATTTT | CASSPAPPEDSNQPQHF
many | - | TRBJ1-2 | TRBV27 | TGTGCCAGCAGTTTGAGTTCGGTCGGTGGCTACACCTTC | CASSLSSVGGYTF
many | TRBD2 | TRBJ2-1 | TRBV7-9 | TGTGCCAGCAGCACCTATAGCGGGAGGGCGGGCAATGAGCAGTTCTTC | CASSTYSGRAGNEQFF
many | - | TRBJ1-1 | TRBV7-8 | TGTGCCACCAATCCTCAGCGGGCAGCTTTCTTT | CATNPQRAAFF
- | - | TRBJ2-7 | TRBV2 | TGTGCCAGCGAAGACAGGATTTATGTCGAACTGTACTTC | CASEDRIYVELYF
few | - | TRBJ1-1 | TRBV7-9 | TGTGCCAGCAGCTTAATCAGCTTACCCTACACCGGGACGCCGAACACTGAAGCTTTCTTT | CASSLISLPYTGTPNTEAFF
many | TRBD2 | TRBJ2-5 | TRBV19 | TGTGCCAGTAGTGAGACTAGCGGCCAAGAGACCCAGTACTTC | CASSETSGQETQYF
- | - | TRBJ2-7 | TRBV9 | TGTGCCAGCAGCGTACAGGACCGACGGGAGCAGTACTTC | CASSVQDRREQYF
- | TRBD1 | TRBJ1-2 | TRBV3-1 | TGTGCCAGCAGCCGGCCTGGCAGGGGGCGAAACTATGGCTACACCTTC | CASSRPGRGRNYGYTF
many | - | TRBJ2-7 | TRBV7-2 | TGTGCCAGCAGCCTTACTACGGGTCGCGAGCAGTACTTC | CASSLTTGREQYF
few | - | TRBJ1-2 | TRBV9 | TGTGCCAGCAGCGGCCGGGACTATACGGGTGGCTACACCTTC | CASSGRDYTGGYTF
- | TRBD1 | TRBJ1-2 | TRBV20-1 | TGCAGTGCCGGAAGGACAGGGCGCTCGTACTATGGCTACACCTTC | CSAGRTGRSYYGYTF
few | - | TRBJ2-3 | TRBV6-5 | TGTGCCAGCAGTTACTCGGCCACCGCAGATACGCAGTATTTT | CASSYSATADTQYF
many | TRBD1 | TRBJ2-7 | TRBV7-9 | TGTGCCAGCAGCGCGGGACAGGGGATGACCTACGAGCAGTACTTC | CASSAGQGMTYEQYF
few | - | TRBJ1-3 | TRBV4-2 | TGTGCCAGCAGCCAAGGGGTTAGTGTTGGAAACACCATATATTTT | CASSQGVSVGNTIYF
- | - | TRBJ1-1 | TRBV7-7 | TGTGCCAGCAGCTGGGACATGGGGGCTGAAGCTTTCTTT | CASSWDMGAEAFF
many | - | TRBJ1-2 | TRBV7-6 | TGTGCCAGCAGCCAGAGCAAGGGACCTAACTATGGCTACACCTTC | CASSQSKGPNYGYTF
few | - | TRBJ2-7 | TRBV4-2 | TGTGCCAGCAGCCCCGTGTCCAACACCTACGAGCAGTACTTC | CASSPVSNTYEQYF